These 9 T cell receptor beta chains were sequenced from one sample in a study of blood T cell repertoires in COVID-19. TCRdb keeps only in-frame clones here, not all; method: immunoSEQ multiplex PCR. The sample consists of tens of thousands of clones, 82% of them appearing once. The sample consisted of peripheral blood. The receptors stem from a woman older than 75 with acute or convalescent COVID-19.

The rearrangement joins TRBV7-9 to TRBJ2-5; the D gene is possibly TRBD2 (6 bases). Trimming shortened V by 3 bases and J by 3 bases, and 14 bases separated the two germline ends. This CDR3 comprises 15 residues. Germline assignment: CDR1 SEHNR and CDR2 FQNEAQ (reference sequence). This CDR3 is CASSFFGGIKETQYF. The CDR3 nucleotides read TGTGCCAGCAGCTTCTTCGGGGGAATAAAAGAGACCCAGTACTTC. The full variable domain, its missing parts supplied by reference TRBV7-9 and TRBJ2-5, is DTGVSQNPRHKITKRGQNVTFRCDPISEHNRLYWYRQTLGQGPEFLTYFQNEAQLEKSRLLSDRFSAERPKGSFSTLEIQRTEQGDSAMYLCASSFFGGIKETQYFGPGTRLLVL.

This clone turned up a few times. The chain recombines TRBV5-6 with TRBJ2-2; TRBD2 aligns across 9 bases. The CDR3 runs to 16 residues. V trimming: 4 bases; J trimming: 6 bases; junction bases outside the gene matches: 10. Germline assignment: CDR1 SGHDT and CDR2 YYEEEE. The CDR3 coding sequence is TGTGCCAGCAGCCGTGGGACTAGCAGAATCCCCGGGGAGCTGTTTTTT. Residues: CASSRGTSRIPGELFF.

This clone has only one observation. The chain links TRBV7-9 to TRBJ1-6; 10 positions agree with TRBD1. Trimming cost V 4 bases and J 8 bases; bases outside gene matches: 8. The CDR3 contains 16 residues. CDR1 SEHNR and CDR2 FQNEAQ come from the germline V gene (reference sequence). The CDR3 DNA reads TGTGCCAGCAGCTCTTCTTCCGGGACAGGGGATTCACCCCTCCACTTT. It is translated as CASSSSSGTGDSPLHF.

The CDR3 protein is CASSVQGSGNTIYF. CDR3 in DNA: TGTGCCAGTAGTGTACAGGGCTCTGGAAACACCATATATTTT. The J gene is TRBJ1-3, the V gene TRBV19; weak D call: TRBD1 (6 bases). Germline assignment: CDR1 LNHDA and CDR2 SQIVND (reference sequence). CDR3 length: 14 amino acids. Trimming stripped 5 bases from V and 0 bases from J, with 8 bases between.

This clone was counted a few times. The chain recombines TRBV7-9 with TRBJ1-2; 8 bases fit TRBD1. V was clipped by 4 bases and J by 4 bases; unmatched bases: 5. The CDR3 is made up of 14 amino acids. Germline CDR1 SEHNR, CDR2 FQNEAQ (reference sequence). The CDR3 nucleotides read TGTGCCAGCAGCTCCGCCGGGACAGGCTATGGCTACACCTTC. Protein: CASSSAGTGYGYTF.

The V and J genes are TRBV28 and TRBJ2-5; 11 bases align to TRBD1. V shed 7 bases and J 5 bases; nucleotides not matched to a gene: 6. The germline gives CDR1 MDHEN, CDR2 SYDVKM. This CDR3 comprises 14 residues. The CDR3 region is CASTPDRGRETQYF. As DNA, the CDR3 is TGTGCCAGCACCCCGGACAGGGGGCGTGAGACCCAGTACTTC.

The rearrangement joins TRBV19 to TRBJ2-2; no definite D call. The germline V gene has CDR1 LNHDA and CDR2 SQIVND (reference sequence). The CDR3 covers 14 residues. The V end was cut by 5 bases, the J end by 1 base, with 8 bases between. The CDR3 spells CASSPHLNTGELFF. The CDR3 nucleotides read TGTGCCAGTAGTCCCCATTTGAACACCGGGGAGCTGTTTTTT.

The V gene is TRBV14, the J gene TRBJ2-7; TRBD2 matches at 12 bases. CDR1 is SGHDN, CDR2 FVKESK, per germline. This CDR3 is 17 amino acids long. J lost 5 bases, V lost 4 bases, and 12 bases had no gene match. The CDR3 is CASSLRRTSGMKNEQYF. The CDR3 region has the DNA TGTGCCAGCAGCCTAAGACGGACTAGCGGGATGAAGAACGAGCAGTACTTC. The full variable domain, completed using reference TRBV14 and TRBJ2-7, is EAGVTQFPSHSVIEKGQTVTLRCDPISGHDNLYWYRRVMGKEIKFLLHFVKESKQDESGMPNNRFLAERTGGTYSTLKVQPAELEDSGVYFCASSLRRTSGMKNEQYFGPGTRLTVT.

V gene TRBV19 combines with J gene TRBJ1-1; no clear D gene. V was trimmed by 10 bases and J by 6 bases, leaving 15 bases between them. The CDR3 is made up of 12 amino acids. Germline V gene data show CDR1 as LNHDA and CDR2 as SQIVND (reference sequence). CDR3 coding DNA: TGTGCCATCTCAGGCAGCCATTCTGAAGCTTTCTTT. Protein sequence: CAISGSHSEAFF.